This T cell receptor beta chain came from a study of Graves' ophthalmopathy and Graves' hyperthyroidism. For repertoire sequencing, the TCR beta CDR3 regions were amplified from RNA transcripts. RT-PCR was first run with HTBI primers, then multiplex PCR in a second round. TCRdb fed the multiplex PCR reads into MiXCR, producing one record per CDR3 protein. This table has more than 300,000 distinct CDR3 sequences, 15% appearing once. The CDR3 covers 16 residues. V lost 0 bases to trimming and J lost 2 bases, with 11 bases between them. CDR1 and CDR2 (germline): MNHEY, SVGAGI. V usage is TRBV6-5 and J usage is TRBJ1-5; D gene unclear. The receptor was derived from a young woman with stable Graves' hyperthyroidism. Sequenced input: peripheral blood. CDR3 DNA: TGTGCCAGCAGTTACTCGAGTCTCCCGGGCAATCAGCCCCAGCATTTT. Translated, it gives CASSYSSLPGNQPQHF.